This T cell receptor beta chain originates from a study of siplizumab effects on memory and regulatory T cells. Sequenced by immunoSEQ multiplex PCR; TCRdb stores in-frame clones only, minus some. The sample lists 100,000 or so clones; roughly 94% were seen once. This CDR3 comprises 16 residues. Trimming removed 7 bases from V and 3 bases from J, with 21 bases in between. Germline loops: CDR1 LNHDA, CDR2 SQIVND (reference sequence). This TCR came from a human donor in good health. The chain is built from TRBV19 and TRBJ1-2; the D gene is possibly TRBD1 (6 bases). Sequenced: non-Treg CD4+ T cells sorted from blood. For the CDR3, the DNA is TGTGCCAGTATTGCCCTTGGGGGCGCAGCGTACTATGGCTACACCTTC. As protein: CASIALGGAAYYGYTF.